Listed here is a single T cell receptor beta chain. Its antigen remains unidentified. It has no much larger one-base neighbor in the sample; base qualities were not kept. V is pared back by 4 bases and J by 6 bases, with 9 bases lying between the germline termini. CDR1 and CDR2 are read off the germline V gene as SNHLY and FYNNEI. Inclusive of the bounding cysteine and phenylalanine, the CDR3 is 13 residues long. Here the CDR3 DNA is all that survives: 39 bases in frame from base 1. This record comes from a study of blood T cell repertoires in COVID-19 (TCRdb year 2020). With respect to the entire study: Samples covering the acute and convalescent phases of COVID-19 were provided by collaborators in the United States, Italy and Spain. The samples were drawn from the first 160 participants of the ongoing ImmuneRACE study and from over a thousand subjects provided by 6 global collaborators. The prospective study material was composed of cDNA or gDNA derived from T cells, B-cell-depleted T cells, or PBMCs. Where available, HLA class I and class II types were obtained from metadata supplied by the sample provider rather than from assay-based typing. A de-identified subject ID, COVID-19 status, age in years and sex were almost always included in the sample metadata. Subjects who had been exposed to COVID-19, were actively infected with it, or had recovered from it provided the deeply sampled blood TCRbeta repertoires that made up the dataset. The repertoires were made available in a free public database intended to serve as a resource for research on the immune response to SARS-CoV-2.

TCRbeta CDR3 regions were amplified from genomic DNA by means of the immunoSEQ Assay, a bias-controlled multiplex PCR. The study's own analysis went as follows. Within the assay, amplification of reference gene primers was used to estimate how many nucleated cells each sample contained. Sequence reads were collapsed and filtered to measure the absolute abundance of every unique TCRbeta CDR3 rearrangement. For each sample, productive Simpson clonality was calculated by taking the square root of Simpson's diversity index across productive rearrangements. TCRdb took over this immuneACCESS table, retaining in-frame rearrangements with V and J assigned. Such tables are incomplete; in checked studies, under half of the missing clones stem from an unresolved V gene, and the remainder is unexplained. The V and J calls and clone size are taken from that table; D and trimming were inferred from the DNA. The sample table holds fewer than 350,000 clones, of which 80% to 95% were seen once. Together, the top ten hold 6.5% to 8% of the sample.

In Seattle, one collaborating source enrolled patients while the infection was active and tracked those patients longitudinally over the course of disease. Whole blood was collected in K2EDTA tubes by collaborating institutions according to the institutions' own protocols. For TCRbeta analysis, collaborators shipped samples as frozen whole blood, isolated PBMCs, or DNA extracted from either of those sample types. General study outcomes and caveats: How much clinical and demographic metadata was included differed by source and by participant, and the metadata was provided uncurated.

The sequence came from a woman aged 25 to 39 with COVID-19, enrolled during active disease. The rearranged chain carries TRBV2 and TRBJ1-4; perhaps TRBD1 is the D gene, with 5 bases matching. The material sequenced was peripheral blood. Here the CDR3 is given as CASSVGGYEKLFF. The nucleotide sequence is TGTGCCAGCAGTGTCGGGGGGTATGAAAAACTGTTTTTT. When the CDR3 is completed using the reference TRBV2 and TRBJ1-4 genes on either side, the full variable domain is EPEVTQTPSHQVTQMGQEVILRCVPISNHLYFYWYRQILGQKVEFLVSFYNNEISEKSEIFDDQFSVERPDGSNFTLKIRSTKLEDSAMYFCASSVGGYEKLFFGSGTQLSVL.